The next 3 T cell receptor beta chains were all read from a single sample in a study of blood T cells in healthy people across ages. Primers used in a second PCR of about 7 to 12 cycles were a sample-barcoded 5' primer and a J-beta primer mix. TCRdb re-derived calls from the 5' RACE reads in MiXCR, one entry per CDR3 protein. The sample has under 800,000 distinct CDR3 sequences; approximately 43% are singletons. Sequencing was carried out using blood. The receptors derive from a woman in her sixties in good health.

A remark on this clonotype: One junction end disagrees with the germline gene, perhaps due to a read error. The chain is built from TRBV20-1 and TRBJ2-4, with 7 bases that match TRBD1. The DNA end favors TRBJ2-7, so the J call may be wrong. Germline loops: CDR1 DFQATT, CDR2 SNEGSKA (reference sequence). The CDR3 has 13 amino acids. The CDR3 coding sequence is TGCAGTGCTGGAGACAGGGTCGGTTACGAGCAGTACTTC. Translated: CSAGDRVGYEQYF.

This clonotype has more than one count but fewer than ten. V gene TRBV28 combines with J gene TRBJ2-1; D perhaps matches TRBD2 (7 bases). The CDR3 is 14 residues long. Trimming left V 1 base short and J 13 bases short, with 17 bases between. Germline V gene lookup returns CDR1 MDHEN and CDR2 SYDVKM. CDR3 loop: CASSLYGSGGLQFF. The CDR3 DNA is TGTGCCAGCAGTTTATACGGTTCCGGGGGGCTACAGTTCTTC.

V gene TRBV29-1 combines with J gene TRBJ2-4; D gene ambiguous. TRBJ2-7 explains the end of the DNA better; the J call may be wrong. The CDR3 totals 14 residues. CDR1 is SQVTM, CDR2 ANQGSEA, per germline. CDR3 protein: CSVGVADIAYEQYF. The CDR3 DNA reads TGCAGCGTTGGGGTGGCGGATATCGCCTACGAGCAGTACTTC.